The 25 T cell receptor beta chains below come from one sample, sequenced in a study of blood T cells in healthy people across ages (dated by TCRdb to the mid-2010s). Preparation of the library involved 5' RACE. The sequencing machine was an Illumina HiSeq 2500. A second PCR of roughly 7 to 11 cycles was run with a J-beta primer mix and a sample-barcoded 5' primer. TCRdb reprocessed the public reads (quality trimming at Q25 with fastp, clone calling with MiXCR) and kept in-frame beta chains. Each entry is one CDR3 protein sequence, shown with its most common DNA and genes. Here the sample has almost 300,000 distinct CDR3 sequences; around 27% occur a single time. The ten most abundant clones make up roughly 30% of the sample. The sample consisted of blood. Receptors originate from a woman aged 70-85 years in good health.

This clonotype was recorded at least ten times. The chain couples TRBV27 to TRBJ1-6, with a tentative D call TRBD1 (5 bases). Germline-derived CDR1 and CDR2 are MNHEY and SMNVEV (reference sequence). This CDR3 has 15 residues. V lost 6 bases and J lost 6, with 15 bases in between. The CDR3: CASRPGTATNSPLHF. The CDR3 DNA reads TGTGCCAGCAGGCCCGGGACCGCGACTAATTCACCCCTCCACTTT.

V is TRBV12-3 or TRBV12-4 and J is TRBJ1-1; 8 positions agree with TRBD1. This CDR3 spans 14 amino acids. V was clipped by 5 bases and J by 10 bases; unmatched bases: 12. Here the CDR3 reads CASSTRTGLEVAFF. The CDR3 coding sequence is TGTGCCAGCAGTACCCGGACAGGGTTGGAGGTAGCTTTCTTT.

This clonotype was counted many times. This chain links TRBV6-5 with TRBJ1-2; TRBD1 is a possible D gene (5 bases). V was trimmed by 2 bases and J by 2 bases, leaving 9 bases between them. Germline V lookup: CDR1 MNHEY, CDR2 SVGAGI. The CDR3 is 14 residues long. The CDR3 region is CASSYRDGNYGYTF. CDR3 coding DNA: TGTGCCAGCAGTTACCGGGACGGCAACTATGGCTACACCTTC.

This clonotype has only a few counts. The CDR3 here is CVSSLAGQDTQYF. The CDR3 bases are TGTGTCTCATCCCTAGCGGGACAAGATACGCAGTATTTT. The chain has TRBV25-1 and TRBJ2-3, with 9 bases identical to TRBD2. The CDR3 is 13 residues long. In germline, CDR1 is MGHDK, CDR2 SYGVNS.

The genes are TRBV7-9 and TRBJ1-2; D is undetermined. This CDR3 has 14 residues. Deletions cut 1 base from V and 4 bases from J, with 10 bases between. Germline-derived CDR1 and CDR2 are SEHNR and FQNEAQ (reference sequence). CDR3 protein: CASSLGGLSYGYTF. CDR3 DNA sequence: TGTGCCAGCAGCTTAGGCGGGTTGAGCTATGGCTACACCTTC.

This clonotype was picked up many times. V and J are TRBV27 and TRBJ2-4; 9 bases align to TRBD1. The CDR3 covers 15 residues. The J segment lost 0 bases and the V segment lost 4 bases, leaving 1 base of the junction unmatched. Per the germline V gene, CDR1 is MNHEY and CDR2 is SMNVEV (reference sequence). This CDR3 reads CASSYRGLAKNIQYF. The CDR3, as DNA: TGTGCCAGCAGTTACAGGGGGCTAGCCAAAAACATTCAGTACTTC.

The genes are TRBV2 and TRBJ2-3, with D unresolved. Trimming left V 6 bases short and J 4 bases short, with 11 bases between. CDR3 length: 13 residues. The V gene's germline CDR1 is SNHLY and CDR2 FYNNEI. This CDR3 reads CASRRLGPDTQYF. CDR3 nucleotide sequence: TGTGCCAGCAGACGGCTTGGCCCAGATACGCAGTATTTT.

The chain carries TRBV5-5 and TRBJ1-6; D might be TRBD1 (5 bases). In germline, CDR1 is SGHKS, CDR2 YYEKEE (reference sequence). V was pared by 0 bases and J by 6 bases, with 10 bases between. The CDR3 loop spans 15 amino acids. In nucleotides, the CDR3 is TGTGCCAGCAGCTTGGACAGGCCAACTAATTCACCCCTCCACTTT. Translating it yields CASSLDRPTNSPLHF. Variable domain in full (rest from reference TRBV5-5 and TRBJ1-6): DAGVTQSPTHLIKTRGQQVTLRCSPISGHKSVSWYQQVLGQGPQFIFQYYEKEERGRGNFPDRFSARQFPNYSSELNVNALLLGDSALYLCASSLDRPTNSPLHFGNGTRLTVT.

The genes are TRBV28 and TRBJ2-1; 10 bases align to TRBD2. J was trimmed by 13 bases and V by 4 bases; bases with no gene match: 10. Germline CDR1 MDHEN, CDR2 SYDVKM. This CDR3 has 14 amino acids. The CDR3 region is CASSYSGLAPAQFF. The CDR3, as DNA: TGTGCCAGCAGTTACTCGGGACTAGCGCCAGCCCAGTTCTTC.

This clonotype has at least ten counts. The CDR3 region has the DNA TGTGCCAGCAGCCCTGGGACTAGCGGGAAGCTTGGGGAGCAGTTCTTC. Translated, it gives CASSPGTSGKLGEQFF. The chain uses TRBV28 and TRBJ2-1; TRBD2 matches at 13 bases. Germline CDR1 reads MDHEN; CDR2 reads SYDVKM. The junction had 12 bases not matched to a gene; V was cut back by 6 bases and J by 10 bases. The CDR3 contains 16 residues. The variable domain in full, with the rest retrieved from reference TRBV28 and TRBJ2-1, is DVKVTQSSRYLVKRTGEKVFLECVQDMDHENMFWYRQDPGLGLRLIYFSYDVKMKEKGDIPEGYSVSREKKERFSLILESASTNQTSMYLCASSPGTSGKLGEQFFGPGTRLTVL.

Points on this clonotype: The junction departs from the called germline gene at one end, perhaps through a read error. This chain joins TRBV20-1 and TRBJ2-7; D is undetermined. Germline values: CDR1 DFQATT, CDR2 SNEGSKA (reference sequence). There are 12 residues in the CDR3. The CDR3 DNA reads as TGCAGCGCTACGCGGAAAGTTTACGAGCAGTACTTC. This encodes CSATRKVYEQYF.

The chain couples TRBV27 to TRBJ2-5; TRBD2 is a possible D gene (6 bases). Trimming shortened V by 1 base and J by 0 bases, and 12 bases separated the two germline ends. This CDR3 has 16 residues. Germline loops: CDR1 MNHEY, CDR2 SMNVEV (reference sequence). This CDR3 reads CASSLLVGEDQETQYF. The CDR3 nucleotides read TGTGCCAGCAGTTTATTGGTAGGGGAGGACCAAGAGACCCAGTACTTC.

The chain joins TRBV29-1 to TRBJ1-2, with D possibly being TRBD1 (6 bases). Trimming removed 7 bases from V and 7 bases from J, with 16 bases in between. The CDR3 consists of 12 residues. CDR1 and CDR2 from the germline V gene are SQVTM and ANQGSEA. CDR3 DNA sequence: TGCAGCGCCCTTGGGGGCGCGGGTGGCTACACCTTC. It translates to CSALGGAGGYTF.

V usage is TRBV5-5 and J usage is TRBJ1-4; D unclear. The ends were cut back, 0 bases at V and 8 bases at J, with 8 bases in the middle. The CDR3 length is 13 residues. Germline-derived CDR1 and CDR2 are SGHKS and YYEKEE (reference sequence). This CDR3 is CASSLGDSEKLFF. The CDR3 bases are TGTGCCAGCAGCTTGGGAGACTCCGAAAAACTGTTTTTT.

This rearrangement joins TRBV2 to TRBJ1-1; TRBD1 agrees at 9 bases. The V gene's germline CDR1 is SNHLY and CDR2 FYNNEI. Losses at the gene ends were 6 bases for V and 0 bases for J; bases not matched to a gene: 5. The CDR3 spans 15 residues. The DNA for the CDR3 is TGTGCCAGCAGGGACAGGGGTCGGGTGAACACTGAAGCTTTCTTT. It encodes CASRDRGRVNTEAFF. Full variable domain (rest looked up from reference TRBV2 and TRBJ1-1): EPEVTQTPSHQVTQMGQEVILRCVPISNHLYFYWYRQILGQKVEFLVSFYNNEISEKSEIFDDQFSVERPDGSNFTLKIRSTKLEDSAMYFCASRDRGRVNTEAFFGQGTRLTVV.

V gene TRBV29-1 combines with J gene TRBJ2-5; the match to TRBD1 covers 8 bases. Germline CDR1 SQVTM, CDR2 ANQGSEA. V shed 6 bases, J shed 4 bases, and the junction held 7 bases outside the gene matches. The CDR3 is made up of 13 amino acids. The CDR3 spells CSVPGQARETQYF. The CDR3 bases are TGCAGCGTGCCGGGACAGGCTAGAGAGACCCAGTACTTC.

Remarks on this clonotype: The conserved final phenylalanine or tryptophan is absent from the CDR3, which likely points to a read error. J is TRBJ2-4 and V is TRBV10-3, with TRBD2 as a possible D gene (5 bases). V was pared by 0 bases and J by 1 base, with 16 bases between. Germline V gene lookup returns CDR1 ENHRY and CDR2 SYGVKD. CDR3 length equals 18 residues. The CDR3 DNA sequence: TGTGCCATCAGTGAGTCGATTTCGGTCGGGGAGGCCAAAAACATTCAGTACTCC. Translating gives CAISESISVGEAKNIQYS.

This clonotype was counted many times. Here the CDR3 DNA reads TGCGCCAGCAGCCAGGGGGGGACACGGGTAACAGATACGCAGTATTTT. Protein: CASSQGGTRVTDTQYF. This rearrangement joins TRBV4-1 to TRBJ2-3; tentatively, D is TRBD2 (7 bases). The V gene's germline CDR1 is MGHRA and CDR2 YSYEKL. This CDR3 contains 16 residues. Trimming shortened V by 3 bases and J by 3 bases, and 16 bases separated the two germline ends.

This chain connects TRBV20-1 to TRBJ2-2; 11 bases are shared with TRBD2. Unmatched junction bases numbered 8, after V lost 0 bases and J lost 5 bases. This CDR3 comprises 17 residues. The germline V gene has CDR1 DFQATT and CDR2 SNEGSKA (reference sequence). DNA for the CDR3: TGCAGTGCTAGAGATAGCGGGAGGGCCCCAGAGACCGGGGAGCTGTTTTTT. It yields the protein CSARDSGRAPETGELFF.

This chain uses TRBV20-1 with TRBJ2-4; D is perhaps TRBD2 (5 bases). The germline CDR1 and CDR2 sequences are DFQATT and SNEGSKA (reference sequence). There are 14 residues in the CDR3. V was trimmed by 3 bases and J by 1 base, leaving 10 bases between them. The DNA for the CDR3 is TGCAGTGCTAGGACCCCGGGGGCCAAAAACATTCAGTACTTC. It translates to CSARTPGAKNIQYF.

This clonotype appeared a few times. V usage is TRBV20-1 and J usage is TRBJ2-7; no clear D gene. This CDR3 has 13 residues. Trimming shortened V by 6 bases and J by 0 bases, and 12 bases separated the two germline ends. CDR1 is DFQATT and CDR2 is SNEGSKA in the germline V gene (reference sequence). CDR3 nucleotides: TGCAGTGCCCGACGGACCCACTCCTACGAGCAGTACTTC. Its protein product is CSARRTHSYEQYF.

There are a few counts of this clonotype. This chain uses TRBV5-1 with TRBJ1-6; weak D call: TRBD1 (5 bases). Trimming took off 2 bases at V and 10 bases at J, with 16 bases between the two ends. CDR1 SGHRS and CDR2 YFSETQ come from the germline V gene. The CDR3 runs to 15 residues. The CDR3 region is CASSLTDRRDSPLHF. The CDR3 DNA reads as TGCGCCAGCAGCTTAACCGACCGGAGGGACTCACCCCTCCACTTT.

Comments on this clonotype: One end of the junction is discordant with germline, which a read error may explain. This CDR3 is CASSPSGQGFGEQFF. In DNA form, the CDR3 reads TGTGCTAGCAGCCCTTCGGGACAGGGGTTCGGTGAGCAGTTCTTC. The chain joins TRBV7-7 to TRBJ2-1, with 10 bases lining up with TRBD1. Germline V gene data show CDR1 as SSHAT and CDR2 as FNYEAQ (reference sequence). The CDR3 spans 15 residues.

There are a few counts of this clonotype. V and J are TRBV10-3 and TRBJ2-2; 7 positions agree with TRBD2. The CDR3 loop spans 15 amino acids. V lost 4 bases to trimming and J lost 4 bases; unmatched junction nucleotides: 6. Germline V gives CDR1 ENHRY, CDR2 SYGVKD. The CDR3 region is CAISAAGEVTGELFF. The CDR3 bases are TGTGCCATCAGTGCGGCGGGAGAAGTCACCGGGGAGCTGTTTTTT.

This clonotype was detected a few times. This chain uses TRBV7-2 with TRBJ2-1, with D possibly called TRBD1 or TRBD2 (5 bases each). V was pared by 5 bases and J by 0 bases, with 14 bases between. Per germline, CDR1 SGHTA and CDR2 FQGNSA. This CDR3 has 16 residues. Here the CDR3 reads CASSPGRVSSYNEQFF. CDR3 sequence (DNA): TGTGCCAGCAGCCCGGGGCGAGTGAGCTCCTACAATGAGCAGTTCTTC.